The 11 T cell receptor beta chains below all came from one sample that was sequenced in a study of blood T cell repertoires in COVID-19. Profiled with immunoSEQ multiplex PCR; TCRdb holds only in-frame clones, not every one. In the table there are some 410,000 clones, 85% to 90% of which are singletons. The specimen sequenced was PBMCs or T cells enriched from blood (not recorded which). The receptors here all came from a woman in her twenties or thirties with acute COVID-19.

V usage is TRBV21-1 and J usage is TRBJ2-3; the table's D call, TRBD2, was not checked against the DNA. TRBV21-1 constitutes a pseudogene. This CDR3 spans 18 amino acids. The CDR3 protein is CASSKWGKTSGGTDTQYF. The CDR3 bases are TGTGCCAGCAGCAAATGGGGAAAGACTAGCGGGGGGACAGATACGCAGTATTTT.

The rearrangement links TRBV13 to TRBJ2-3; D not certain. The CDR3 loop spans 14 amino acids. Looked up from germline, CDR1 is PRHDT and CDR2 is FYEKMQ (reference sequence). The V end was cut by 2 bases, the J end by 5 bases, with 11 bases between. This CDR3 reads CASSLSAELDTQYF. The DNA for the CDR3 is TGTGCCAGCAGCTTAAGTGCGGAATTAGATACGCAGTATTTT.

This chain uses TRBV10-3 with TRBJ1-1, with 8 bases identical to TRBD1. This CDR3 region has 13 residues. Germline V gene sequence: CDR1 ENHRY, CDR2 SYGVKD. With 6 bases clipped from V and 5 bases from J, the junction kept 5 bases outside the gene matches. CDR3 region: CAIRDRVGTEAFF. In nucleotides, the CDR3 is TGTGCCATCAGGGACAGGGTAGGGACTGAAGCTTTCTTT.

The V call is TRBV7-6, the J call TRBJ2-6; perhaps TRBD2 as D (6 bases). The V gene lost 1 base and the J gene lost 4 bases, with 20 bases spanning the gap. Germline V gene data show CDR1 as SGHVS and CDR2 as FNYEAQ. The length of the CDR3 is 19 residues. The CDR3 DNA reads TGTGCCAGCAGCTTAGAGGCGGGGCCGCTTATGGGGGGGGCCAACGTCCTGACTTTC. Its protein is CASSLEAGPLMGGANVLTF.

This clone was found once. The chain is built from TRBV19 and TRBJ2-2; weak D call: TRBD2 (6 bases). The length of the CDR3 is 15 residues. The germline gives CDR1 LNHDA, CDR2 SQIVND (reference sequence). The V end lost 6 bases, the J end lost 7 bases, and 18 bases lay between the germline ends. The chain's CDR3 is CASRDYTQRVGELFF. DNA of the CDR3: TGTGCCAGTAGGGACTACACCCAAAGGGTCGGGGAGCTGTTTTTT.

This clone was seen a single time. The chain's CDR3 is CASSPKGARGYTF. CDR3 DNA: TGTGCCAGCAGCCCCAAGGGGGCACGTGGCTACACCTTC. This chain uses TRBV12-3 or TRBV12-4 with TRBJ1-2, with 7 nucleotides matching TRBD1. CDR3 length: 13 amino acids. V dropped 6 bases and J dropped 7; count of bases not matched to a gene: 8.

CDR3 nucleotide sequence: TGTGCCAGCAGCGTAGGCCCCCATGGACTAGCGGGGAACAATGAGCAGTTCTTC. Translating gives CASSVGPHGLAGNNEQFF. This rearrangement joins TRBV9 to TRBJ2-1, with 12 bases lining up with TRBD2. The CDR3 spans 18 residues. Per the germline V gene, CDR1 is SGDLS and CDR2 is YYNGEE. V dropped 0 bases and J dropped 5; count of bases not matched to a gene: 9.

A word on this clone: Possible read error: a much larger clone is one base away. The sample carries other DNA sequences with the same CDR3. J is TRBJ1-1 and V is TRBV15, with a possible D match to TRBD1 (6 bases). Per the germline V gene, CDR1 is LNHNV and CDR2 is YYDKDF (reference sequence). This CDR3 has 17 residues. CDR3 sequence: CATSRVMHGQHNTEAFF. DNA of the CDR3: TGTGCCACCAGTAGAGTAATGCATGGACAGCATAACACTGAAGCTTTCTTT.

The chain couples TRBV5-6 to TRBJ2-4; TRBD1 aligns across 7 bases. Germline V lookup: CDR1 SGHDT, CDR2 YYEEEE. V shed 0 bases and J 4 bases; nucleotides not matched to a gene: 1. This CDR3 has 14 amino acids. In DNA, the CDR3 is TGTGCCAGCAGCTTGGAGGGGGCGAAAAACATTCAGTACTTC. Protein sequence: CASSLEGAKNIQYF. Based on the CDR3 plus reference TRBV5-6 and TRBJ2-4, the full variable domain is DAGVTQSPTHLIKTRGQQVTLRCSPKSGHDTVSWYQQALGQGPQFIFQYYEEEERQRGNFPDRFSGHQFPNYSSELNVNALLLGDSALYLCASSLEGAKNIQYFGAGTRLSVL.

The chain joins TRBV28 to TRBJ2-7; TRBD2 matches at 14 bases. CDR3 size: 21 residues. V lost 5 bases and J lost 3; bases outside the gene matches: 21. In germline, CDR1 is MDHEN, CDR2 SYDVKM. CDR3 in DNA: TGTGCCAGCAGTCAACGACGATTGACTAGCGGGGGGGCCGGTCCTATCTACGAGCAGTACTTC. It codes for CASSQRRLTSGGAGPIYEQYF.

V gene TRBV6-5 combines with J gene TRBJ1-5; 7 nucleotides match TRBD1. This CDR3 has 13 amino acids. V lost 6 bases, J lost 4 bases, and 3 bases stayed unmatched. Germline V gene data show CDR1 as MNHEY and CDR2 as SVGAGI. The CDR3 DNA reads TGTGCCAGCAGGACAGGGCTTAATCAGCCCCAGCATTTT. This sequence encodes CASRTGLNQPQHF.